This T cell receptor beta chain was recovered during a study of shared clonotypes between healthy human individuals. As for the study in general: Per donor, three plates held CD4 naive cells, three held CD4 memory, two held CD8 naive and one held CD8 memory.

Measured with immunoSEQ multiplex PCR; TCRdb has only the in-frame clones, and not every one. The sample has some 2.1 million clones, approximately 92% seen once; the top ten hold under 2%. The naive CD8 population came from CD45RO-negative cells selected for CCR7, without terminally differentiated effector memory CD45RA+ cells. The CDR3 totals 15 residues. The V gene's germline CDR1 is SGHRS and CDR2 YFSETQ. V was pared by 4 bases and J by 4 bases, with 7 bases of the junction left unmatched. The rearrangement uses TRBV5-1 and TRBJ2-3; TRBD2 matches 9 bases. The source of this sequence is a man younger than 35 in good health. Some clones in this sample may be carry-over from other donors' samples. The sample taken for sequencing was naive CD8+ T cells from PBMCs. CDR3 sequence (DNA): TGCGCCAGCAGCACCTATAGCGGGAGCTCAGATACGCAGTATTTT. It is translated as CASSTYSGSSDTQYF.